This T cell receptor beta chain was recovered during a study of blood T cell repertoires in COVID-19. Background on the study: Spain, Italy and the United States supplied samples that represented acute and convalescent COVID-19. Sources were T cells, B-cell-depleted T cells, or PBMCs; the material itself was cDNA or gDNA.

V was cut by 1 base and J by 4 bases, with 10 bases left in between. Germline V CDR1 and CDR2: LGHDT, YNNKEL (reference sequence). The CDR3 loop spans 14 amino acids. Per the original methods: Reference gene primer amplification gave estimated nucleated cell counts. The assay was immunoSEQ multiplex PCR, and TCRdb's table has in-frame clones only and misses some. V, J and clone size derive from that table, while D and trimming were established from the DNA sequence. This table holds 200,000 to 250,000 clones, around four fifths found once. This sequence joins TRBV3-1 (or the pseudogene TRBV3-2) and TRBJ1-2; D gene uncertain. This clonotype was sampled from a woman aged 50 to 65 with active or convalescent COVID-19. Sequenced sample: peripheral blood. The CDR3 DNA follows: TGTGCCAGCAGCCAAGCTCACAGCTTCTATGGCTACACCTTC. It codes for CASSQAHSFYGYTF.